This T cell receptor (beta chain) comes out of a study of blood T cell repertoires in COVID-19. In the study overall: Specimens from acute and convalescent COVID-19 originated in the United States, Italy and Spain. PBMCs, B-cell-depleted T cells, or T cells were the source of the cDNA or gDNA that made up the material.

The authors' processing: From reference gene primer amplification, estimates of nucleated cell counts were derived. The protocol was immunoSEQ multiplex PCR, while the TCRdb copy is restricted to in-frame clones and leaves out a portion. V, J and clone size reflect that table, while D and trimming were determined from the DNA. The sample gives some 31,000 clones, around 91% of which show up once; about 1.6% is in the top ten. CDR1 and CDR2 (germline): SNHLY, FYNNEI. V was clipped by 4 bases and J by 3 bases, with 6 bases between them. The CDR3 spans 13 residues. The chain has TRBV2 and TRBJ2-2; no definite D call. The clonotype comes from a man aged 55 to 70 with active COVID-19. Sequenced input: peripheral blood. CDR3 nucleotides: TGTGCCAGCAGTGCCGAGTACACCGGGGAGCTGTTTTTT. Translating it yields CASSAEYTGELFF.